Listed below are T cell receptor beta chains from one sample, sequenced in a study of OX40 agonist ivuxolimab in advanced cancers. Only in-frame clones appear in the TCRdb table, and some are missing; sequencing was by immunoSEQ multiplex PCR. The table shows about 31,000 clones, with approximately 80% occurring only once. Sequenced here: CD4+ or CD8+ T cells sorted from blood, sampled in a trial of the OX40 agonist ivuxolimab. The receptor set was obtained from an adult with an advanced solid tumor such as melanoma, head and neck, liver or kidney cancer. Each CDR3 is given with its conserved first and last residue. The D gene is left open where the match is weak. Not all rows give a size; the values are once, few, many and, for expanded clones, a class.

TRBJ1-1	TRBV7-3	NA	NA	14	TGTGCCAGCAGCTTAGAAAGTGGGCCGAGAGAAGCTTTCTTT	CASSLESGPREAFF
TRBJ1-5	TRBV6-1	TRBD1	NA	15	TGTGCCAGCAGCCAACAGGGGGCCGGCAATCAGCCCCAGCATTTT	CASSQQGAGNQPQHF
TRBJ1-6	TRBV7-9	NA	NA	15	TGTGCCACCTGGGACTCTAATTACTATAATTCACCCCTCCACTTT	CATWDSNYYNSPLHF
TRBJ2-5	TRBV7-8	NA	NA	12	TGTGCCAGCAGCAGGAATGGCGAGACCCAGTACTTC	CASSRNGETQYF
TRBJ1-5	TRBV10-3	TRBD1	NA	14	TGTGCCAACTCGCCCCAGGGGGCACGTCAGCCCCAGCATTTT	CANSPQGARQPQHF
TRBJ1-3	TRBV5-5	TRBD1	NA	12	TGTGCCAGCAGCTCGACAGGGAACACCATATATTTT	CASSSTGNTIYF
TRBJ1-6	TRBV7-9	TRBD1	NA	14	TGTGCCAGCAGCTTGACAGGGGGAGGTTCACCCCTCCACTTT	CASSLTGGGSPLHF
TRBJ1-2	TRBV21-1	NA	NA	14	TGTGCCAGCAGCAAAGATGAGGGGGACTATGGCTACACCTTC	CASSKDEGDYGYTF
TRBJ2-7	TRBV4-2	TRBD2	NA	17	TGTGCCAGCAGCCCCAAGTCCGGGACTAGCGGCTCCTACGAGCAGTACTTC	CASSPKSGTSGSYEQYF
TRBJ1-1	TRBV11-3	NA	few	11	TGTGCCATGCACTATCCCCACGAAGCTTTCTTT	CAMHYPHEAFF
TRBJ1-1	TRBV19	NA	NA	15	TGTGCCAGTAGTATCCTTGGCCAGGGGAACACTGAAGCTTTCTTT	CASSILGQGNTEAFF
TRBJ1-2	TRBV6-5	NA	once	15	TGTGCCAGCAGTTACGAGGAAGGGGGTTTTTATGGCTACACCTTC	CASSYEEGGFYGYTF
TRBJ2-5	TRBV5-4	NA	NA	11	TGTGCCAGCAGCTTGGAGGAGACCCAGTACTTC	CASSLEETQYF
TRBJ1-1	TRBV7-6	NA	NA	13	TGTGCCAGCAGCCGAGGCATGAACACTGAAGCTTTCTTT	CASSRGMNTEAFF
TRBJ2-2	TRBV7-8	NA	NA	13	TGTGCCAGCAGCTTAGAGGGCACCGGGGAGCTGTTTTTT	CASSLEGTGELFF
TRBJ2-1	TRBV10-2	TRBD1	once	15	TGCGCCAGCAGTGGTGGACAGGGGTTAAGTTGGGAGCAGTTCTTC	CASSGGQGLSWEQFF
TRBJ2-7	TRBV4-2	TRBD1	NA	16	TGTGCCAGCAGCCAAGGGGAGGGACAGGGAGCGGACGAGCAGTACTTC	CASSQGEGQGADEQYF
TRBJ1-6	TRBV11-2	NA	NA	16	TGTGCCAGCAGCACACCTCCTCCAGGGGTTAATTCACCCCTCCACTTT	CASSTPPPGVNSPLHF
TRBJ1-3	TRBV30	NA	NA	11	TGTGCCTGGAGAGAGGGAAACACCATATATTTT	CAWREGNTIYF
TRBJ2-1	TRBV27	TRBD2	NA	14	TGTGCCAGCAGTTTTGGGGGACTAGCGGGTGAGCAGTTCTTC	CASSFGGLAGEQFF
TRBJ1-1	TRBV6-1	NA	NA	15	TGTGCCAGCAGTCGGGGGGAGGGGTCCAACACTGAAGCTTTCTTT	CASSRGEGSNTEAFF
TRBJ2-7	TRBV4-1	NA	NA	13	TGCGCCAGCAGCCAAGCCCCCACCTACGAGCAGTACTTC	CASSQAPTYEQYF
TRBJ2-1	TRBV13	TRBD1	NA	14	TGTGCCAGCAGCCCCGGGACAGTCTACAATGAGCAGTTCTTC	CASSPGTVYNEQFF
TRBJ1-1	TRBV30	TRBD1	NA	14	TGTGCCTGGAGTGGGGGTCAGGGGGTTGGGGCCCCTATCTTT	CAWSGGQGVGAPIF
TRBJ2-7	TRBV6-6	NA	NA	13	TGTGCCAGCAGTTTTCTGGGTCCCTACGAGCAGTACTTC	CASSFLGPYEQYF
TRBJ2-1	TRBV18	TRBD2	NA	16	TGTGCCAGCTCACCTTTAGCGGGGGGGCGGTACAATGAGCAGTTCTTC	CASSPLAGGRYNEQFF
TRBJ2-3	TRBV30	NA	NA	10	TGTGCCTGGGGACTGGATACGCAGTATTTT	CAWGLDTQYF
TRBJ1-6	TRBV5-4	TRBD1	NA	15	TGTGCCAGCAGCTTATTGACAGGGGACAATTCACCCCTCCACTTT	CASSLLTGDNSPLHF
TRBJ2-1	TRBV27	TRBD1	NA	14	TGTGCCAGCAGTGCCGGGACAGGGCGGAATGAGCAGTTCTTC	CASSAGTGRNEQFF
TRBJ2-7	TRBV18	NA	few	15	TGTGCCAGCCTACCTGAGCAGGGTACTACCTACGAGCAGTACTTC	CASLPEQGTTYEQYF
TRBJ1-6	TRBV9	NA	NA	16	TGTGCCAGCAGCCGGGCCTTGACAGGAGTTAATTCACCCCTCCACTTT	CASSRALTGVNSPLHF
TRBJ2-5	TRBV9	TRBD2	NA	15	TGTGCCAGCAGCGTAGCGGGGGGGCCCCAAGAGACCCAGTACTTC	CASSVAGGPQETQYF
TRBJ2-7	TRBV30	TRBD1	NA	14	TGTGCCTGGAGTATAGGACAGGGGGCCTACGAGCAGTACTTC	CAWSIGQGAYEQYF
TRBJ1-4	TRBV6-5	NA	once	13	TGTGCCAGCAGTGAATGGATAAATGAAAAACTGTTTTTT	CASSEWINEKLFF
TRBJ1-1	TRBV5-1	NA	NA	14	TGCGCCAGCGCATCGACAAGAGGGAACACTGAAGCTTTCTTT	CASASTRGNTEAFF
TRBJ1-1	TRBV29-1	NA	NA	14	TGCAGCGTTGAAGAAGCTGGGATCAACACTGAAGCTTTCTTT	CSVEEAGINTEAFF
TRBJ2-2	TRBV6-5	NA	NA	12	TGTGCCAGCAGGGCGTCCACCGGGGAGCTGTTTTTT	CASRASTGELFF
TRBJ2-7	TRBV7-2	TRBD1	few	15	TGTGCCAGCAGCTTAAGACAGGGGGCAGGTTACGAGCAGTACTTC	CASSLRQGAGYEQYF
TRBJ1-2	TRBV5-6	TRBD1	few	15	TGTGCCAGCAGCGGCCCGGGACAGGGGGGCGATGGCTACACCTTC	CASSGPGQGGDGYTF
TRBJ1-5	TRBV15	NA	NA	12	TGTGCCACCAGCAGAGATCAACAGCCCCAGCATTTT	CATSRDQQPQHF
TRBJ2-3	TRBV29-1	TRBD2	NA	19	TGCAGCGTTGAAGATCCCCCCTTGGGACTAGCGGGGGTTGCAGATACGCAGTATTTT	CSVEDPPLGLAGVADTQYF
TRBJ2-1	TRBV5-1	NA	NA	12	TGCGCCAGCAGCTTGGTAGGAGATGAGCAGTTCTTC	CASSLVGDEQFF
TRBJ1-1	TRBV15	NA	NA	18	TGTGCCACCAGCAGAGGGGGCACAGGGCTATTTCGGGACACTGAAGCTTTCTTT	CATSRGGTGLFRDTEAFF
TRBJ2-3	TRBV19	NA	NA	13	TGTGCCAGTAGTATCGTGGGCACAGATACGCAGTATTTT	CASSIVGTDTQYF
TRBJ2-3	TRBV29-1	NA	NA	15	TGCAGCGTTGAAGGCGGGGCGGTTTTGGCCTATACGCAGTATTTT	CSVEGGAVLAYTQYF
TRBJ1-1	TRBV10-3	TRBD1	NA	14	TGTGCCATCAGAGGACAGGGGGAATACACTGAAGCTTTCTTT	CAIRGQGEYTEAFF
TRBJ2-1	TRBV9	NA	NA	16	TGTGCCAGCAGCGTAGTGGGGGGGCTATTCGACAATGAGCAGTTCTTC	CASSVVGGLFDNEQFF
TRBJ2-2	TRBV19	TRBD2	NA	17	TGTGCCAGTAGTAGAACCGCCCCGGGACTAGACACCGGGGAGCTGTTTTTT	CASSRTAPGLDTGELFF
TRBJ2-2	TRBV6-4	TRBD2	NA	15	TGTGCCAGCAGTGACGGGGGACTAGCGGTCGGGGAGCTGTTTTTT	CASSDGGLAVGELFF
TRBJ2-1	TRBV7-9	TRBD1	NA	17	TGTGCCAGCAGCTGGAGCCCTGGGACAGAACACTACAATGAGCAGTTCTTC	CASSWSPGTEHYNEQFF
TRBJ2-2	TRBV5-6	NA	NA	17	TGTGCCAGCAGCTTTTTTCTGGTGACAGGCGGTGGCGGGGAGCTGTTTTTT	CASSFFLVTGGGGELFF
TRBJ2-5	TRBV27	TRBD1	few	15	TGTGCCAGCAGTTTAGGGTGGGGACAGTGGGAGACCCAGTACTTC	CASSLGWGQWETQYF
TRBJ2-5	TRBV27	NA	NA	13	TGTGCCAGCAGTTTGCCCTCCCAAGAGACCCAGTACTTC	CASSLPSQETQYF
TRBJ1-2	TRBV4-1	NA	NA	14	TGCGCCAGCAGCCCAGAGGGGATGATCTATGGCTACACCTTC	CASSPEGMIYGYTF
TRBJ2-7	TRBV5-1	TRBD1	NA	17	TGCGCCAGCAGCTCCAGGGACGGGACAGGGAGGTGGTACGAGCAGTACTTC	CASSSRDGTGRWYEQYF